A single sample is the source of the 32 T cell receptor beta chains below, sequenced in a study of cytomegalovirus exposure and HLA in healthy donors. Researchers ran the PCR with 60 Vbeta and 13 Jbeta primers. Clones were read by immunoSEQ multiplex PCR, and TCRdb kept only the in-frame ones, dropping some. The table includes 140,000 to 150,000 clones, 75% to 85% detected once. The sequenced sample consisted of PBMCs. The receptors come from a man aged 35-49 years in good health and CMV-seronegative.

The chain has TRBV21-1 and TRBJ2-7; whether TRBD1, the table's D call, matches the DNA was not checked. TRBV21-1 is designated a pseudogene. The CDR3 spans 16 residues. Written as DNA, the CDR3 is TGTGCCAGCAGCAAAGACCCAGGGACAGGAACCTACGAGCAGTACTTC. Amino acids: CASSKDPGTGTYEQYF.

This chain uses TRBV30 with TRBJ1-2; D possibly corresponds to TRBD1 (6 bases). In germline, CDR1 is GTSNPN, CDR2 SVGIG (reference sequence). Deletions cut 5 bases from V and 2 bases from J, with 21 bases between. CDR3 size: 16 residues. CDR3 in DNA: TGTGCCTGGTCAAAGACCGGGACACCCAGGAACTATGGCTACACCTTC. The encoded protein is CAWSKTGTPRNYGYTF.

This chain uses TRBV18 with TRBJ2-5, with TRBD2 as a possible D gene (6 bases). Germline-derived CDR1 and CDR2 are KGHSH and LQKENI. CDR3 length: 13 residues. The V end was cut by 1 base, the J end by 5 bases, with 8 bases between. The CDR3 DNA is TGTGCCAGCTCACCACTGCTAGCGGAGACCCAGTACTTC. Protein: CASSPLLAETQYF. The variable domain in full, with the rest retrieved from reference TRBV18 and TRBJ2-5, is NAGVMQNPRHLVRRRGQEARLRCSPMKGHSHVYWYRQLPEEGLKFMVYLQKENIIDESGMPKERFSAEFPKEGPSILRIQQVVRGDSAAYFCASSPLLAETQYFGPGTRLLVL.

This clone was seen once. V gene TRBV18 combines with J gene TRBJ2-5; TRBD1 matches 7 bases. Germline loops: CDR1 KGHSH, CDR2 LQKENI. J lost 1 base, V lost 6 bases, and 5 bases had no gene match. The CDR3 loop spans 14 amino acids. The CDR3, as DNA: TGTGCCAGCTCCCGGGACAGCCTCCAAGAGACCCAGTACTTC. Translation: CASSRDSLQETQYF.

Comment on this clone: Other DNA sequences of this sample code for an identical CDR3. CDR3 in DNA: TGTGCCAGCGGGAGGGAGGTACCCCCCCGCGAGCAGTACTTC. Amino acids: CASGREVPPREQYF. V gene TRBV11-2 combines with J gene TRBJ2-7; 7 positions agree with TRBD2. This CDR3 region has 14 residues. CDR1 and CDR2 (germline): SGHAT, FQNNGV. The trim removed 8 bases at V and 6 bases at J, leaving 13 bases unmatched.

The CDR3 sequence is CASSVTSGGVDTQYF. The CDR3 DNA is TGTGCCAGCAGTGTGACTAGCGGGGGGGTGGATACGCAGTATTTT. J is TRBJ2-3 and V is TRBV6-4; TRBD2 aligns across 14 bases. The germline V gene has CDR1 MRHNA and CDR2 SNTAGT. V was pared by 4 bases and J by 6 bases, with 3 bases of the junction left unmatched. The CDR3 runs to 15 residues.

This chain connects TRBV18 to TRBJ1-5; 7 nucleotides line up with TRBD1. Trimming cost V 1 base and J 6 bases; bases outside gene matches: 6. Germline CDR1 is KGHSH and CDR2 is LQKENI. This CDR3 region has 15 residues. The CDR3: CASSPLGQGGQPQHF. CDR3 sequence (DNA): TGTGCCAGCTCACCACTCGGGCAGGGGGGTCAGCCCCAGCATTTT. Using reference TRBV18 and TRBJ1-5 for the parts outside the CDR3, the full variable domain is NAGVMQNPRHLVRRRGQEARLRCSPMKGHSHVYWYRQLPEEGLKFMVYLQKENIIDESGMPKERFSAEFPKEGPSILRIQQVVRGDSAAYFCASSPLGQGGQPQHFGDGTRLSIL.

The chain is built from TRBV9 and TRBJ1-2, with D possibly being TRBD1 (6 bases). Between the trimmed V and J ends, which lost 0 bases and 3 bases, there was a span of 12 bases. CDR3 length equals 15 residues. Germline CDR1 is SGDLS and CDR2 is YYNGEE. The CDR3 nucleotides read TGTGCCAGCAGCGTAGATTTAGGGGGTGACTATGGCTACACCTTC. This sequence encodes CASSVDLGGDYGYTF.

V usage is TRBV5-6 and J usage is TRBJ2-5, with a tentative D call TRBD1 (6 bases). From germline, CDR1 is SGHDT and CDR2 YYEEEE. The CDR3 is 13 residues long. Trimming left V 0 bases short and J 7 bases short, with 10 bases between. Here the CDR3 DNA reads TGTGCCAGCAGCTTGGTTACCAGGGGGACCCAGTACTTC. It yields the protein CASSLVTRGTQYF. Combining the CDR3 with reference TRBV5-6 and TRBJ2-5 gives the whole variable domain DAGVTQSPTHLIKTRGQQVTLRCSPKSGHDTVSWYQQALGQGPQFIFQYYEEEERQRGNFPDRFSGHQFPNYSSELNVNALLLGDSALYLCASSLVTRGTQYFGPGTRLLVL.

Only a few counts were recorded for this clone. CDR3 nucleotide sequence: TGCGCCAGCAGCCAAGTTCACAGGGGTGGTTCACCCCTCCACTTT. Amino acids: CASSQVHRGGSPLHF. The chain is built from TRBV4-3 and TRBJ1-6; TRBD1 aligns across 7 bases. Germline V CDR1 and CDR2: LGHNA, YSLEER. J gave up 9 bases and V 1 base, and 6 bases lay outside the gene matches. The CDR3 spans 15 residues.

The chain recombines TRBV18 with TRBJ1-4, with 7 bases aligning to TRBD1. The CDR3 sequence is 15 residues long. The trim removed 4 bases at V and 7 bases at J, leaving 9 bases unmatched. Per germline, CDR1 KGHSH and CDR2 LQKENI. The DNA for the CDR3 is TGTGCCAGCTCACAAATGACAGGGCGTAGTGAAAAACTGTTTTTT. It encodes CASSQMTGRSEKLFF.

This clone occurred a few times. A read error may account for a junction end that differs from germline. The rearrangement uses TRBV7-7 and TRBJ2-7, with D possibly being TRBD1 (6 bases). There are 13 residues in the CDR3. Germline CDR1 reads SSHAT; CDR2 reads FNYEAQ (reference sequence). The CDR3, as DNA: TGTGCTAGCAGCCAGGACAGAAACTACGAGCAGTACTTC. Its protein is CASSQDRNYEQYF.

V usage is TRBV13 and J usage is TRBJ2-5, with D possibly matching TRBD1 (6 bases). Trimming left V 4 bases short and J 1 base short, with 19 bases between. Germline loops: CDR1 PRHDT, CDR2 FYEKMQ (reference sequence). CDR3 length equals 17 residues. The CDR3 DNA reads as TGTGCCAGCAGCTCCCTAGGACAGTCTCTCTTCCAAGAGACCCAGTACTTC. Protein sequence: CASSSLGQSLFQETQYF.

The rearrangement joins TRBV9 to TRBJ2-1; D is perhaps TRBD1 (5 bases). The CDR3 is made up of 15 amino acids. V was pared by 4 bases and J by 3 bases, with 14 bases between. Germline assignment: CDR1 SGDLS and CDR2 YYNGEE. For the CDR3, the DNA is TGTGCCAGCAGCCCCAGGGATGTAGTCTACAATGAGCAGTTCTTC. Its translation: CASSPRDVVYNEQFF.

This clone occurred a few times. This chain connects TRBV10-1 to TRBJ1-3; possibly TRBD1 for D (6 bases). This CDR3 has 14 residues. CDR1 WNHNN and CDR2 SYGVQD come from the germline V gene (reference sequence). Trimming took off 3 bases at V and 2 bases at J, with 8 bases between the two ends. Here the CDR3 reads CASSETGPGNTIYF. CDR3 DNA: TGCGCCAGCAGTGAAACAGGGCCTGGAAACACCATATATTTT.

The V and J genes are TRBV28 and TRBJ2-1; 8 bases are shared with TRBD1. Germline V gene lookup returns CDR1 MDHEN and CDR2 SYDVKM. Trimming removed 4 bases from V and 6 bases from J; junction bases left unmatched: 11. The CDR3 spans 16 residues. This CDR3 reads CASSSSGTGGRNEQFF. In DNA form, the CDR3 reads TGTGCCAGCAGTTCTTCCGGGACAGGCGGGCGCAATGAGCAGTTCTTC.

This chain links TRBV29-1 with TRBJ1-5; 9 bases line up with TRBD1. Unmatched junction bases numbered 7, after V lost 4 bases and J lost 3 bases. The CDR3 consists of 15 residues. Germline values: CDR1 SQVTM, CDR2 ANQGSEA. CDR3 DNA: TGCAGCGTTGGAGAGACAGGGGGGGTCAATCAGCCCCAGCATTTT. Protein sequence: CSVGETGGVNQPQHF.

The V and J genes are TRBV5-4 and TRBJ2-3; D is unresolved. Deletions cut 3 bases from V and 0 bases from J, with 11 bases between. From germline, CDR1 is SGHNT and CDR2 YYREEE (reference sequence). This CDR3 has 15 residues. The CDR3: CASSSTGASTDTQYF. Here the CDR3 DNA reads TGTGCCAGCAGCTCGACTGGTGCTAGCACAGATACGCAGTATTTT.

In nucleotides, the CDR3 is TGTGCCAGCAGCTTAGAATCGTGGCTAGCGGGGGACAATGAGCAGTTCTTC. Its protein product is CASSLESWLAGDNEQFF. V is TRBV7-2 and J is TRBJ2-1; 10 bases are a match to TRBD2. Losses at the gene ends were 1 base for V and 5 bases for J; bases not matched to a gene: 8. Germline loops: CDR1 SGHTA, CDR2 FQGNSA. This CDR3 has 17 amino acids.

The chain uses TRBV19 and TRBJ1-3; TRBD1 might be the D (6 bases). V gave up 5 bases and J gave up 5 bases, with 13 bases separating them. The germline V gene has CDR1 LNHDA and CDR2 SQIVND (reference sequence). The CDR3 has 14 residues. The CDR3 nucleotides are TGTGCCAGTAGTGAGTGGACAGTGCGAAACACCATATATTTT. Its translation is CASSEWTVRNTIYF.

CDR3 residues: CASSVVGGGTGHGNTIYF. The CDR3, as DNA: TGTGCCAGCAGCGTAGTAGGGGGAGGGACAGGGCACGGAAACACCATATATTTT. V and J are TRBV9 and TRBJ1-3; 9 bases align to TRBD1. The trim removed 0 bases at V and 4 bases at J, leaving 11 bases unmatched. The CDR3 has 18 amino acids. The germline V gene has CDR1 SGDLS and CDR2 YYNGEE.

This chain links TRBV5-1 with TRBJ2-3; 10 bases are shared with TRBD2. V was clipped by 0 bases and J by 2 bases; unmatched bases: 3. Germline CDR1 and CDR2: SGHRS and YFSETQ. The length of the CDR3 is 16 residues. The CDR3 bases are TGCGCCAGCAGCTTGGAGCGGGGGGGTACCACAGATACGCAGTATTTT. Translation gives CASSLERGGTTDTQYF.

The J gene is TRBJ2-1, the V gene TRBV6-5; 8 bases match TRBD1. CDR3 size: 16 residues. J gave up 5 bases and V 0 bases, and 6 bases lay outside the gene matches. Germline V gene data show CDR1 as MNHEY and CDR2 as SVGAGI. DNA of the CDR3: TGTGCCAGCAGTTACTCGTTGGGGACAGGTAACAATGAGCAGTTCTTC. Translated: CASSYSLGTGNNEQFF.

This chain links TRBV21-1 with TRBJ1-4. TRBV21-1 counts as a pseudogene. This CDR3 region has 15 residues. DNA for the CDR3: TGTGCCAGCAGCAAAGGGGCGAGGGAAAATGAAAAACTGTTTTTT. It yields the protein CASSKGARENEKLFF.

This clone was seen a handful of times. The genes are TRBV6-6 and TRBJ2-3; the D gene is possibly TRBD2 (6 bases). This CDR3 spans 13 amino acids. The germline V gene encodes CDR1 MNHNY and CDR2 SVGAGI (reference sequence). V was cut by 8 bases and J by 4 bases, with 13 bases left in between. The CDR3 spells CASRRVDSDTQYF. In DNA, the CDR3 is TGTGCCAGCCGGAGGGTTGACTCAGATACGCAGTATTTT.

This rearrangement joins TRBV6-5 to TRBJ2-7; TRBD1 matches 8 bases. Germline V gene lookup returns CDR1 MNHEY and CDR2 SVGAGI. After removal of 6 bases from V and 3 bases from J, the junction contained 4 bases not matched to a gene. The CDR3 consists of 13 residues. The DNA for the CDR3 is TGTGCCAGCAGGAGGACAGGGAACTACGAGCAGTACTTC. Protein: CASRRTGNYEQYF.

The gene calls are TRBV9 and TRBJ2-5; TRBD1 agrees at 7 bases. The J call may be incorrect, as the DNA end agrees better with TRBJ2-7. The CDR3 sequence is 16 residues long. Germline-derived CDR1 and CDR2 are SGDLS and YYNGEE. CDR3 nucleotides: TGTGCCAGCAGCGTTACCCCAGGGACAGACTCCTACGAGCAGTACTTC. Translating it yields CASSVTPGTDSYEQYF.

This clone was counted only a few times. This rearrangement joins TRBV15 to TRBJ1-6; D ambiguous. V was clipped by 1 base and J by 7 bases, with 14 bases between them. Germline CDR1 LNHNV, CDR2 YYDKDF (reference sequence). The CDR3 is 16 residues long. The CDR3 reads CATSRAGGASNSPLHF. As DNA, the CDR3 is TGTGCCACCAGCAGAGCAGGAGGCGCCAGCAATTCACCCCTCCACTTT.

This rearrangement joins TRBV19 to TRBJ1-1, with D perhaps TRBD1 (5 bases). The CDR3 extends over 14 amino acids. The V and J ends lost 2 bases and 3 bases respectively, with 10 bases between them. CDR1 LNHDA and CDR2 SQIVND come from the germline V gene (reference sequence). The CDR3 DNA follows: TGTGCCAGTAGTATACGGGGGATGGACACTGAAGCTTTCTTT. It translates to CASSIRGMDTEAFF.

The chain couples TRBV29-1 to TRBJ2-1; D uncertain. The V gene lost 2 bases and the J gene lost 3 bases, with 11 bases spanning the gap. Germline assignment: CDR1 SQVTM and CDR2 ANQGSEA. The length of the CDR3 is 14 residues. The CDR3 loop reads CSVETLKSYNEQFF. In nucleotides, the CDR3 is TGCAGCGTTGAAACTCTCAAGAGCTACAATGAGCAGTTCTTC.

This clone has just a few counts. The chain is built from TRBV5-4 and TRBJ2-1; D not certain. This CDR3 has 12 residues. Germline lookup yields CDR1 SGHNT and CDR2 YYREEE (reference sequence). Trimming pared 4 bases from V and 5 bases from J, leaving 7 bases between. Here the CDR3 reads CASSHANNEQFF. The CDR3 DNA sequence: TGTGCCAGCAGCCACGCGAACAATGAGCAGTTCTTC.

The rearrangement uses TRBV6-5 and TRBJ2-3; 8 positions match TRBD2. This CDR3 comprises 16 residues. V trimming: 3 bases; J trimming: 0 bases; junction bases outside the gene matches: 5. Germline CDR1 reads MNHEY; CDR2 reads SVGAGI. CDR3 sequence reads: CASSYGLALSTDTQYF. CDR3 nucleotides: TGTGCCAGCAGTTATGGACTAGCTTTAAGCACAGATACGCAGTATTTT.